This record looks at one TCR beta chain sequence and its context. The sample carries other DNA sequences with the same CDR3. The CDR3 covers 15 residues. Germline assignment: CDR1 SGHRS and CDR2 YFSETQ. V shed 5 bases and J 0 bases; nucleotides not matched to a gene: 6. The data derive from a study of blood T cell repertoires in COVID-19. Whole-study context: Samples of COVID-19 (acute and convalescent) were obtained from the United States, Italy and Spain.

As originally analysed: Reference gene primer amplification gave estimated nucleated cell counts. Repertoires were generated with immunoSEQ multiplex PCR, while TCRdb's copy carries only in-frame clones and drops some. The V and J calls and the clone size are those of that table, but D and trimming were determined from the DNA. The sample has 300,000 to 350,000 clones, around 87% seen once; the top ten hold around 6%. Followed longitudinally, the Seattle patients had been enrolled during active infection. The chain couples TRBV5-1 to TRBJ2-3, with TRBD2 identical over 7 bases. Specimen: peripheral blood. The receptor comes from a woman between 50 and 59 years old with COVID-19, enrolled during active disease. The CDR3 coding sequence is TGCGCCAGCAGTCTGGGGGGGTCTAGCACAGATACGCAGTATTTT. Amino acid sequence: CASSLGGSSTDTQYF.